This TCR beta chain was sequenced for a study of shared T cell receptors in the human thymus. Sequenced by immunoSEQ multiplex PCR; TCRdb stores in-frame clones only, minus some. There are about 660,000 clones in the sample; more than 75% occur only once, and 0.01% lies in the top ten. Germline lookup yields CDR1 MGHRA and CDR2 YSYEKL. This CDR3 has 16 residues. V gave up 1 base and J gave up 3 bases; unmatched junction bases: 5. These data also formed part of another study, on human thymus T cells.

The clonotype was recovered from a boy less than two years old with a congenital heart defect. Sequencing input: thymocytes. The chain is built from TRBV4-1 and TRBJ2-2; 7 positions match TRBD2. The CDR3 DNA follows: TGCGCCAGCAGCCAAGCGGCGGGAGTTGACACCGGGGAGCTGTTTTTT. It is translated as CASSQAAGVDTGELFF.